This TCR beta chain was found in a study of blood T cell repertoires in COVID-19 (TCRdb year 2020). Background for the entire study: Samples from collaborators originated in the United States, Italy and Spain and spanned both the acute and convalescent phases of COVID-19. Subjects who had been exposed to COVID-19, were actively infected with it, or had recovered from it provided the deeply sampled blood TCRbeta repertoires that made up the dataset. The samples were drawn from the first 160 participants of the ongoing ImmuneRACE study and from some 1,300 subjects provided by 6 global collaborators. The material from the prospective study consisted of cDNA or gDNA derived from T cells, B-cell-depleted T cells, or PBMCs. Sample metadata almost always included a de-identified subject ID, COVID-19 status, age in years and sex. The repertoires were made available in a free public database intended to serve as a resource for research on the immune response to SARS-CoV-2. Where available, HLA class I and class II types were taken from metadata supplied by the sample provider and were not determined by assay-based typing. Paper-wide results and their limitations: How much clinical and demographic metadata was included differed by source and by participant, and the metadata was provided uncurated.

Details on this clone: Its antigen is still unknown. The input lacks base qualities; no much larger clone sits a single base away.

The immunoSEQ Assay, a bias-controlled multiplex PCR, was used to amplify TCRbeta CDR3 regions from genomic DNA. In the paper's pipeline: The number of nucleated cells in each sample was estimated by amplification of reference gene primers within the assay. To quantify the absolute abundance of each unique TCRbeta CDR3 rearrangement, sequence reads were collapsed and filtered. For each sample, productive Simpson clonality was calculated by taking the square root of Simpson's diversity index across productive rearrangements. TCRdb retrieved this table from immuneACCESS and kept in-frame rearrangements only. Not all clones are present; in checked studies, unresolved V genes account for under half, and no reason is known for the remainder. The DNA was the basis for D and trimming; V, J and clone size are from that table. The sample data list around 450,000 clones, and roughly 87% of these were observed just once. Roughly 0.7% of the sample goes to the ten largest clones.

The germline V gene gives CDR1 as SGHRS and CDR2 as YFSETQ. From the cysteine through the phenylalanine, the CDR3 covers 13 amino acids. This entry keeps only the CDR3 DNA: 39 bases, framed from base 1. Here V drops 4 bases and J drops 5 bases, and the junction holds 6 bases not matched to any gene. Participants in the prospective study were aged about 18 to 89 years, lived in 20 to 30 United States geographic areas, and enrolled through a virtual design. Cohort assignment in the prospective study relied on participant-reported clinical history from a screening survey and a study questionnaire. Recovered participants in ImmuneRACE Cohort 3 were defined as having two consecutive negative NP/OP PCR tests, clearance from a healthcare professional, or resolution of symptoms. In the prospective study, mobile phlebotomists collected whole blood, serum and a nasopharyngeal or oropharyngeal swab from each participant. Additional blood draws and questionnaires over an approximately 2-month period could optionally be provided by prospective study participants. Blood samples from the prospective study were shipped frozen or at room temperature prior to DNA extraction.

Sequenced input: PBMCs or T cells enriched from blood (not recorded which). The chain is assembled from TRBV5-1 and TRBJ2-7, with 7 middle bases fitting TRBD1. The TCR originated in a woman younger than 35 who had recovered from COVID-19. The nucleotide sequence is TGCGCCAGCAGCCCAGGGGGTGAAAACGAGCAGTACTTC. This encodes CASSPGGENEQYF.